Presented here are 25 T cell receptor beta chains from one specimen sequenced in a study of identical twins. TCRdb re-called the 5' RACE reads through MiXCR, storing one row per CDR3 protein. This table holds 200,000 to 250,000 distinct CDR3 sequences, roughly 7.5% found once. The data also belong to a second study, concerning yellow fever vaccine responses in identical twins.

Sequenced input: memory (CD45RO+) T cells sorted from blood. The receptors stem from a woman aged 18 to 35 in good health.

This clonotype appeared a few times. V usage is TRBV5-1 and J usage is TRBJ2-1, with D possibly TRBD2 on 5 matching bases. V lost 3 bases to trimming and J lost 6 bases, with 16 bases between them. Germline lookup yields CDR1 SGHRS and CDR2 YFSETQ. The CDR3 consists of 15 residues. The chain's CDR3 is CASSSTRPTSNEQFF. For the CDR3, the DNA is TGCGCCAGCAGCTCCACTAGACCTACAAGCAATGAGCAGTTCTTC.

CDR3 DNA sequence: TGCAGTGCTAGAGCCTTTCGACTAGCGGGAGAAGCAGATACGCAGTATTTT. Its protein is CSARAFRLAGEADTQYF. The chain joins TRBV20-1 to TRBJ2-3, with 12 positions matching TRBD2. V lost 1 base, J lost 4 bases, and 9 bases stayed unmatched. This CDR3 is built from 17 residues. Germline loops: CDR1 DFQATT, CDR2 SNEGSKA (reference sequence).

This clonotype was seen more than once but under ten times. The V call is TRBV4-1, the J call TRBJ1-1; no clear D gene. Trimming cost V 1 base and J 1 base, with 10 bases left between them. The CDR3 totals 15 residues. Per the germline V gene, CDR1 is MGHRA and CDR2 is YSYEKL. CDR3 DNA sequence: TGCGCCAGCAGCCAAGTTACCTGGCAGAACACTGAAGCTTTCTTT. This codes for CASSQVTWQNTEAFF.

This clonotype came up many times. This chain joins TRBV2 and TRBJ2-3; D remains ambiguous. CDR1 is SNHLY, CDR2 FYNNEI, per germline. Trimming removed 6 bases from V and 0 bases from J, with 10 bases in between. The CDR3 contains 14 residues. The CDR3 DNA follows: TGTGCCAGCAGGAGAACAGCAAGCACAGATACGCAGTATTTT. Its protein is CASRRTASTDTQYF.

The rearrangement uses TRBV5-1 and TRBJ1-2; no clear D gene. V lost 0 bases and J 5 bases, leaving 14 bases between the germline ends. CDR1 SGHRS and CDR2 YFSETQ come from the germline V gene. This CDR3 spans 15 amino acids. The CDR3 reads CASSLDILLGYGYTF. For the CDR3, the DNA is TGCGCCAGCAGCTTGGATATCTTATTGGGGTATGGCTACACCTTC.

This clonotype appeared many times. This chain links TRBV6-1 with TRBJ2-7; 10 nucleotides agree with TRBD2. The CDR3 is 14 residues long. The J segment lost 2 bases and the V segment lost 7 bases, leaving 5 bases of the junction unmatched. The V gene's germline CDR1 is MNHNS and CDR2 SASEGT. The CDR3 bases are TGTGCCAGCATACCAAGCGGGAGGGCCTACGAGCAGTACTTC. Protein sequence: CASIPSGRAYEQYF.

This clonotype occurred many times. The rearrangement uses TRBV12-3 or TRBV12-4 and TRBJ2-3; 10 positions match TRBD1. This CDR3 comprises 13 residues. V lost 6 bases and J lost 14; bases outside the gene matches: 11. This chain's CDR3 is CASSDSGTGVWYF. CDR3 DNA sequence: TGTGCCAGCAGCGATTCCGGGACAGGGGTTTGGTATTTT.

The chain has TRBV20-1 and TRBJ2-5; D is perhaps TRBD1 or TRBD2 (5 bases each). CDR1 is DFQATT and CDR2 is SNEGSKA in the germline V gene (reference sequence). This CDR3 spans 15 amino acids. Between the trimmed V and J ends, which lost 2 bases and 5 bases, there was a span of 18 bases. DNA for the CDR3: TGCAGTGCTAGATTGTTCGGGACCCTCCGGGAGACCCAGTACTTC. This codes for CSARLFGTLRETQYF.

This clonotype was recorded at least ten times. CDR3 DNA: TGTGCCAGCACAGGGGGCTCCTATAATTCACCCCTCCACTTT. This encodes CASTGGSYNSPLHF. The chain recombines TRBV2 with TRBJ1-6; 7 positions match TRBD1. The junction had 0 bases not matched to a gene; V was cut back by 7 bases and J by 0 bases. The CDR3 runs 14 residues. Germline V gene lookup returns CDR1 SNHLY and CDR2 FYNNEI.

This clonotype has only a few counts. The junction shows a germline mismatch at one end, possibly a read error. The CDR3 nucleotides read TGTGCTAGCAGCTCCTCTCCGGGACCACAAGAGACCCAGTACTTC. This codes for CASSSSPGPQETQYF. The genes are TRBV7-7 and TRBJ2-5; the D gene could be TRBD1 or TRBD2 (5 bases each). The CDR3 has 15 residues. Germline V gene sequence: CDR1 SSHAT, CDR2 FNYEAQ (reference sequence).

In its sample, this clonotype was seen many times. This chain joins TRBV28 and TRBJ1-5; TRBD1 agrees at 8 bases. V trimming: 8 bases; J trimming: 5 bases; junction bases outside the gene matches: 8. The germline gives CDR1 MDHEN, CDR2 SYDVKM. This CDR3 region has 14 residues. CDR3 amino acids: CASRPGTGDQPQHF. Written as DNA, the CDR3 is TGTGCCAGCCGACCAGGGACAGGCGATCAGCCCCAGCATTTT.

Only a few counts were recorded for this clonotype. The V call is TRBV11-2, the J call TRBJ2-3; D not certain. Between the trimmed V and J ends, which lost 5 bases and 4 bases, there was a span of 13 bases. Germline V gene lookup returns CDR1 SGHAT and CDR2 FQNNGV. This CDR3 is 14 amino acids long. In DNA form, the CDR3 reads TGTGCCAGCAGCCCTACTAATCGGGCAGATACGCAGTATTTT. Its protein product is CASSPTNRADTQYF.

This clonotype was detected only a few times. The chain has TRBV20-1 and TRBJ1-1, with D uncertain. Per germline, CDR1 DFQATT and CDR2 SNEGSKA (reference sequence). V lost 2 bases to trimming and J lost 5 bases, with 18 bases between them. This CDR3 has 15 amino acids. CDR3: CSARRGIVGETEAFF. The DNA for the CDR3 is TGCAGTGCTAGACGAGGGATAGTCGGGGAAACTGAAGCTTTCTTT.

This clonotype has a count of ten or more. The chain is built from TRBV9 and TRBJ1-6, with 10 bases that match TRBD1. The germline gives CDR1 SGDLS, CDR2 YYNGEE. The length of the CDR3 is 14 residues. Germline trimming cut 7 bases from V and 10 bases from J; bases unmatched to any gene: 8. CDR3 in amino acids: CASSSGTGDSPLHF. The CDR3, as DNA: TGTGCCAGCTCCTCCGGGACAGGGGACTCACCCCTCCACTTT.

By share, this clonotype counts as medium-sized. V is TRBV6-2 or TRBV6-3 and J is TRBJ2-7; the match to TRBD1 covers 9 bases. The CDR3 is 19 residues long. V was pared by 6 bases and J by 0 bases, with 18 bases of the junction left unmatched. The germline V gene encodes CDR1 MNHEY and CDR2 SVGEGT. CDR3 amino acids: CASSLTFSGTGTASYEQYF. CDR3 DNA sequence: TGTGCCAGCAGCCTCACTTTCTCCGGGACAGGGACAGCCTCCTACGAGCAGTACTTC.

In nucleotides, the CDR3 is TGTGCCAGCAGCCCCTCGCAGGGCTCCTACGAGCAGTACTTC. The encoded protein is CASSPSQGSYEQYF. The rearrangement uses TRBV3-1 and TRBJ2-7, with D perhaps TRBD1 (5 bases). Germline-derived CDR1 and CDR2 are LGHDT and YNNKEL (reference sequence). This CDR3 has 14 residues. V lost 4 bases, J lost 0 bases, and 10 bases lay in between.

The table lists this clonotype with a few counts. The chain is built from TRBV13 and TRBJ2-7; D not resolved. Germline-derived CDR1 and CDR2 are PRHDT and FYEKMQ (reference sequence). The CDR3 has 15 residues. The V gene lost 4 bases and the J gene lost 1 base, with 14 bases spanning the gap. The CDR3 DNA follows: TGTGCCAGCAGCTCTTTTTCGGGCCCTTCCTACGAGCAGTACTTC. It specifies CASSSFSGPSYEQYF.

This clonotype was seen many times. This chain links TRBV6-5 with TRBJ1-2; D remains ambiguous. The CDR3 spans 12 residues. Germline loops: CDR1 MNHEY, CDR2 SVGAGI. Trimming stripped 2 bases from V and 6 bases from J, with 7 bases between. The CDR3 region is CASSYEGHGYTF. CDR3 DNA sequence: TGTGCCAGCAGTTACGAGGGTCATGGCTACACCTTC.

The rearrangement links TRBV15 to TRBJ2-1, with 9 bases lining up with TRBD2. Germline lookup yields CDR1 LNHNV and CDR2 YYDKDF (reference sequence). The CDR3 is 15 residues long. The J segment lost 1 base and the V segment lost 4 bases, leaving 2 bases of the junction unmatched. This CDR3 is CATSTAGGSYNEQFF. The CDR3 DNA reads TGTGCCACCAGCACAGCGGGAGGATCCTACAATGAGCAGTTCTTC.

In its sample, this clonotype was seen many times. The CDR3 here is CAISGTFLGYTF. In nucleotides, the CDR3 is TGTGCCATCTCCGGGACGTTTCTTGGCTACACCTTC. This chain connects TRBV6-2 or TRBV6-3 to TRBJ1-2; TRBD1 might be the D (5 bases). The CDR3 length is 12 residues. V was cut by 10 bases and J by 7 bases, with 16 bases left in between. CDR1 and CDR2 (germline): MNHEY, SVGEGT.

Concerning this clonotype itself: At one boundary the junction diverges from the germline segment, which might be a read error. The chain carries TRBV7-7 and TRBJ2-2; unclear D gene. This CDR3 comprises 13 residues. Germline CDR1 and CDR2: SSHAT and FNYEAQ (reference sequence). The DNA of the CDR3 is TGTGCTAGCAGCTTAATAAAAGCCGGGGAGCTGTTTTTT. This codes for CASSLIKAGELFF.

V usage is TRBV20-1 and J usage is TRBJ1-6; 9 nucleotides agree with TRBD1. Trimming cost V 5 bases and J 10 bases; bases outside gene matches: 6. CDR3 length equals 13 residues. Germline V lookup: CDR1 DFQATT, CDR2 SNEGSKA (reference sequence). The CDR3 region is CSASDRGESPLHF. Written as DNA, the CDR3 is TGCAGTGCTTCCGACAGGGGGGAATCACCCCTCCACTTT.

The chain uses TRBV2 and TRBJ2-3; no reliable D call. V was clipped by 10 bases and J by 2 bases, with 7 bases between them. Germline lookup yields CDR1 SNHLY and CDR2 FYNNEI. This CDR3 region has 11 residues. CDR3 loop: CANSLTDTQYF. Written as DNA, the CDR3 is TGTGCCAACTCTCTCACAGATACGCAGTATTTT.

This clonotype is labeled medium-sized. This chain connects TRBV5-1 to TRBJ2-1, with D maybe TRBD2 (6 bases). The CDR3 runs to 15 residues. Deletions cut 0 bases from V and 6 bases from J, with 13 bases between. From germline, CDR1 is SGHRS and CDR2 YFSETQ. The CDR3 here is CASSLEEGSGNEQFF. CDR3 DNA sequence: TGCGCCAGCAGCTTGGAAGAGGGTAGCGGCAATGAGCAGTTCTTC.

This clonotype was seen only a few times. The V and J genes are TRBV6-1 and TRBJ2-2, with D maybe TRBD2 (6 bases). The V and J ends lost 7 bases and 1 base respectively, with 10 bases between them. Germline V CDR1 and CDR2: MNHNS, SASEGT. This CDR3 is 14 amino acids long. The CDR3, as DNA: TGTGCCAGCATCCGAGCGGGGAACACCGGGGAGCTGTTTTTT. Protein sequence: CASIRAGNTGELFF.